One sample yielded the 32 T cell receptor beta chains listed below, sequenced in a study of CD8+ T cells in alopecia areata. After isolation, RNA underwent reverse transcription to generate cDNA as the sequencing template. Repertoires were generated with immunoSEQ multiplex PCR, while TCRdb's copy carries only in-frame clones and drops some. Seen here are 200,000 or so clones, roughly 50% observed once, and the top ten hold 5.5%. This sample's treatment: oral pan-JAK inhibitor, 5-10 mg twice daily. The sample was CD4+ T cells sorted from blood, taken at week 24, from a patient treated with tofacitinib. The source is a human donor with alopecia areata.

This clone has just a few counts. This chain joins TRBV4-2 and TRBJ2-7, with unresolved D. Trimming removed 5 bases from V and 4 bases from J, with 15 bases in between. The germline V gene has CDR1 LGHNA and CDR2 YNFKEQ. There are 14 residues in the CDR3. DNA of the CDR3: TGTGCCAGCAGCTTACGGGTTGGAGTTTACGAGCAGTACTTC. Translation: CASSLRVGVYEQYF.

This chain links TRBV2 with TRBJ2-4, with 14 bases lining up with TRBD2. V shed 6 bases, J shed 6 bases, and the junction held 10 bases outside the gene matches. The germline CDR1 and CDR2 sequences are SNHLY and FYNNEI. The CDR3 is 17 residues long. The CDR3 region has the DNA TGTGCCAGCAGGACCATGACTAGCGGGAGGGGCGGAAACATTCAGTACTTC. The encoded protein is CASRTMTSGRGGNIQYF.

The J gene is TRBJ2-5, the V gene TRBV19; the D gene is possibly TRBD1 (6 bases). The V and J ends lost 9 bases and 3 bases respectively, with 14 bases between them. This CDR3 is built from 13 residues. Germline lookup yields CDR1 LNHDA and CDR2 SQIVND (reference sequence). This CDR3 is CASGQSSEETQYF. CDR3 coding DNA: TGTGCCAGCGGACAGTCTTCGGAAGAGACCCAGTACTTC.

In this sample, this clone turned up a few times. The chain carries TRBV5-1 and TRBJ2-2, with 10 bases identical to TRBD2. CDR1 SGHRS and CDR2 YFSETQ come from the germline V gene. V lost 0 bases and J lost 9; bases outside the gene matches: 8. This CDR3 contains 16 residues. For the CDR3, the DNA is TGCGCCAGCAGCTTGGAACTAGCGGGATTGACTCGGGAGCTGTTTTTT. Its protein is CASSLELAGLTRELFF.

The gene calls are TRBV4-2 and TRBJ1-3, with D perhaps TRBD1 (5 bases). CDR3 size: 15 residues. Per the germline V gene, CDR1 is LGHNA and CDR2 is YNFKEQ. Between the trimmed V and J ends, which lost 0 bases and 1 base, there was a span of 7 bases. CDR3 protein: CASSQEEGSGNTIYF. DNA for the CDR3: TGTGCCAGCAGCCAAGAGGAGGGGTCTGGAAACACCATATATTTT.

J is TRBJ1-1 and V is TRBV25-1; possibly TRBD1 for D (6 bases). V was trimmed by 7 bases and J by 0 bases, leaving 9 bases between them. Germline V CDR1 and CDR2: MGHDK, SYGVNS. This CDR3 has 13 residues. The CDR3: CASTGTLNTEAFF. The CDR3 nucleotides are TGTGCCAGCACCGGGACATTGAACACTGAAGCTTTCTTT.

The rearrangement links TRBV30 to TRBJ2-1; tentatively, D is TRBD1 (5 bases). V was pared by 1 base and J by 6 bases, with 22 bases between. The CDR3 extends over 17 amino acids. CDR1 GTSNPN and CDR2 SVGIG come from the germline V gene (reference sequence). In nucleotides, the CDR3 is TGTGCCTGGAGTGGTCGACGAAGGGGTAGCCCTCCCAATGAGCAGTTCTTC. Translation gives CAWSGRRRGSPPNEQFF.

A few counts support this clone. The rearrangement links TRBV5-6 to TRBJ2-1; unclear D gene. There are 11 residues in the CDR3. Trimming took off 0 bases at V and 10 bases at J, with 5 bases between the two ends. Germline CDR1 reads SGHDT; CDR2 reads YYEEEE. The CDR3 region has the DNA TGTGCCAGCAGCTTGGCCTTGGAGCAGTTCTTC. Its protein is CASSLALEQFF. The whole variable domain, filled in from reference TRBV5-6 and TRBJ2-1, reads DAGVTQSPTHLIKTRGQQVTLRCSPKSGHDTVSWYQQALGQGPQFIFQYYEEEERQRGNFPDRFSGHQFPNYSSELNVNALLLGDSALYLCASSLALEQFFGPGTRLTVL.

This chain joins TRBV10-3 and TRBJ1-5, with 9 nucleotides matching TRBD1. Unmatched junction bases numbered 7, after V lost 4 bases and J lost 6 bases. Germline loops: CDR1 ENHRY, CDR2 SYGVKD. The CDR3 contains 15 residues. The CDR3 region is CAISGSGTGSQPQHF. For the CDR3, the DNA is TGTGCCATCAGTGGATCCGGGACAGGGAGTCAGCCCCAGCATTTT.

The V call is TRBV9, the J call TRBJ1-4, with unresolved D. Germline CDR1 reads SGDLS; CDR2 reads YYNGEE. The CDR3 contains 13 residues. V dropped 4 bases and J dropped 5 bases, with 9 bases sitting between them. The CDR3 region is CASSWGVNEKLFF. CDR3 DNA: TGTGCCAGCAGCTGGGGTGTGAATGAAAAACTGTTTTTT.

The table lists this clone with many counts. This CDR3 is CASLAAASTDTQYF. In nucleotides, the CDR3 is TGTGCCAGCCTGGCGGCGGCTAGCACAGATACGCAGTATTTT. The chain recombines TRBV2 with TRBJ2-3; D gene ambiguous. The CDR3 length is 14 residues. The V end lost 8 bases, the J end lost 0 bases, and 12 bases lay between the germline ends. CDR1 and CDR2 (germline): SNHLY, FYNNEI.

The chain is built from TRBV7-9 and TRBJ2-7; weak D call: TRBD2 (5 bases). The CDR3 is 11 residues long. Per germline, CDR1 SEHNR and CDR2 FQNEAQ (reference sequence). V gave up 7 bases and J gave up 4 bases, with 8 bases separating them. The CDR3: CASTSGYEQYF. CDR3 nucleotide sequence: TGTGCCAGCACGAGCGGTTACGAGCAGTACTTC.

The gene calls are TRBV5-4 and TRBJ1-1; possibly TRBD1 for D (6 bases). The CDR3 sequence is 13 residues long. V was cut by 3 bases and J by 1 base, with 7 bases left in between. Germline values: CDR1 SGHNT, CDR2 YYREEE (reference sequence). The DNA for the CDR3 is TGTGCCAGCAGCTCGGGACAGAACACTGAAGCTTTCTTT. Encoded protein: CASSSGQNTEAFF.

This clone was counted between two and nine times. The sample holds other DNA sequences that translate to the same CDR3. The chain recombines TRBV6-6 with TRBJ2-5; D might be TRBD1 or TRBD2, each matching 5 bases. CDR1 is MNHNY and CDR2 is SVGAGI in the germline V gene (reference sequence). Trimming took off 0 bases at V and 4 bases at J, with 9 bases between the two ends. The CDR3 is made up of 14 amino acids. The CDR3 DNA reads TGTGCCAGCAGTTACTCCGTGAGGGGAGAGACCCAGTACTTC. Protein: CASSYSVRGETQYF.

V usage is TRBV4-2 and J usage is TRBJ2-1; D remains unclear. V was cut by 1 base and J by 8 bases, with 3 bases left in between. The CDR3 is made up of 11 amino acids. Germline V gives CDR1 LGHNA, CDR2 YNFKEQ. The CDR3 DNA is TGTGCCAGCAGCCAAGTGGATGAGCAGTTCTTC. Translating gives CASSQVDEQFF.

The chain links TRBV7-2 to TRBJ1-1; no clear D. Germline V lookup: CDR1 SGHTA, CDR2 FQGNSA. The CDR3 is 14 amino acids. Trimming shortened V by 0 bases and J by 0 bases, and 5 bases separated the two germline ends. DNA for the CDR3: TGTGCCAGCAGCTTAGCTCGGTTGAACACTGAAGCTTTCTTT. Protein product: CASSLARLNTEAFF.

The chain employs TRBV5-1 and TRBJ2-3; D may be TRBD1 or TRBD2 (5 bases each). The CDR3 totals 16 residues. Germline CDR1 SGHRS, CDR2 YFSETQ. Trimming cost V 0 bases and J 1 base, with 12 bases left between them. CDR3 in amino acids: CASSLAGAERTDTQYF. CDR3 bases: TGCGCCAGCAGCTTGGCCGGGGCAGAACGCACAGATACGCAGTATTTT.

The chain carries TRBV4-3 and TRBJ2-7; the D call may be TRBD1 or TRBD2 (6 bases each). From germline, CDR1 is LGHNA and CDR2 YSLEER. The V end lost 2 bases, the J end lost 3 bases, and 17 bases lay between the germline ends. The CDR3 spans 16 residues. CDR3 residues: CASSQYSPGARYEQYF. CDR3 nucleotide sequence: TGCGCCAGCAGCCAATATAGTCCGGGGGCTCGCTACGAGCAGTACTTC.

V gene TRBV7-9 combines with J gene TRBJ2-2; D ambiguous. Germline-derived CDR1 and CDR2 are SEHNR and FQNEAQ (reference sequence). CDR3 length: 15 amino acids. Trimming stripped 2 bases from V and 9 bases from J, with 16 bases between. Written as DNA, the CDR3 is TGTGCCAGCAGCTTACAGGACCATGATCACCGGGAGCTGTTTTTT. Protein: CASSLQDHDHRELFF.

The sample holds one count of this clone. The rearrangement links TRBV2 to TRBJ2-5; no reliable D call. The CDR3 covers 12 residues. V was cut by 0 bases and J by 6 bases, with 5 bases left in between. Germline CDR1 and CDR2: SNHLY and FYNNEI. CDR3 sequence reads: CASSEAQKTQYF. CDR3 bases: TGTGCCAGCAGTGAAGCCCAGAAGACCCAGTACTTC.

Concerning this clone itself: Other DNA sequences in this sample translate to the same CDR3. The rearrangement uses TRBV7-2 and TRBJ2-3; D is uncertain. The CDR3 totals 13 residues. V dropped 4 bases and J dropped 0 bases, with 5 bases sitting between them. Germline V gene sequence: CDR1 SGHTA, CDR2 FQGNSA. This CDR3 reads CASSSYSTDTQYF. The CDR3 DNA reads as TGTGCCAGCAGCTCTTACAGCACAGATACGCAGTATTTT.

The chain couples TRBV6-5 to TRBJ2-4; D remains ambiguous. The CDR3 has 15 amino acids. CDR1 and CDR2 from the germline V gene are MNHEY and SVGAGI. The germline V and J ends were trimmed by 6 bases and 4 bases, with 16 bases remaining between them. This chain's CDR3 is CASSYGPHQKNIQYF. Here the CDR3 DNA reads TGTGCCAGCAGCTACGGCCCACACCAAAAAAACATTCAGTACTTC.

The chain joins TRBV25-1 to TRBJ2-5, with a possible D match to TRBD2 (6 bases). Germline V CDR1 and CDR2: MGHDK, SYGVNS. The germline V and J ends were trimmed by 2 bases and 5 bases, with 15 bases remaining between them. This CDR3 is 15 amino acids long. In DNA, the CDR3 is TGTGCCAGCAGTGAAGAGGGGACTCCCGGGGAGACCCAGTACTTC. This encodes CASSEEGTPGETQYF.

This chain connects TRBV18 to TRBJ2-5; D remains unclear. This CDR3 has 13 amino acids. Trimming removed 0 bases from V and 5 bases from J, with 7 bases in between. Germline-derived CDR1 and CDR2 are KGHSH and LQKENI. CDR3 nucleotide sequence: TGTGCCAGCTCACCACCGGAAGATGAGACCCAGTACTTC. Amino acid sequence: CASSPPEDETQYF.

The chain has TRBV5-4 and TRBJ1-2; 9 bases align to TRBD1. The germline V gene has CDR1 SGHNT and CDR2 YYREEE (reference sequence). The CDR3 totals 16 residues. J gave up 6 bases and V 1 base, and 10 bases lay outside the gene matches. The CDR3 region has the DNA TGTGCCAGCAGCTTGCCTCCGGGACAGGGTGGGGATGGCTACACCTTC. Protein sequence: CASSLPPGQGGDGYTF. The full variable domain, its missing parts supplied by reference TRBV5-4 and TRBJ1-2, is ETGVTQSPTHLIKTRGQQVTLRCSSQSGHNTVSWYQQALGQGPQFIFQYYREEENGRGNFPPRFSGLQFPNYSSELNVNALELDDSALYLCASSLPPGQGGDGYTFGSGTRLTVV.

This clone occurred a few times. This rearrangement joins TRBV7-9 to TRBJ1-4; perhaps TRBD1 as D (5 bases). The CDR3 has 14 residues. Germline V gene sequence: CDR1 SEHNR, CDR2 FQNEAQ (reference sequence). Trimming left V 6 bases short and J 4 bases short, with 12 bases between. CDR3 DNA sequence: TGTGCCAGCAGTCCACAGGCGAATAATGAAAAACTGTTTTTT. Protein: CASSPQANNEKLFF.

This clone was recorded a few times. The chain has TRBV7-2 and TRBJ2-7, with D possibly being TRBD1 (6 bases). The V gene's germline CDR1 is SGHTA and CDR2 FQGNSA. V dropped 5 bases and J dropped 0 bases, with 11 bases sitting between them. This CDR3 region has 14 residues. The CDR3: CASSPGVGSYEQYF. In DNA form, the CDR3 reads TGTGCCAGCAGCCCAGGGGTGGGCTCCTACGAGCAGTACTTC.

CDR3 DNA sequence: TGCGCCAGCAAGGCTGAGGGTTTCGAGGGAGAGACCCAGTACTTC. Translating it yields CASKAEGFEGETQYF. V usage is TRBV5-1 and J usage is TRBJ2-5; possible D gene TRBD2, 5 bases. Germline CDR1 is SGHRS and CDR2 is YFSETQ. There are 15 residues in the CDR3. V was trimmed by 6 bases and J by 4 bases, leaving 19 bases between them. The variable domain in full, with the rest retrieved from reference TRBV5-1 and TRBJ2-5, is KAGVTQTPRYLIKTRGQQVTLSCSPISGHRSVSWYQQTPGQGLQFLFEYFSETQRNKGNFPGRFSGRQFSNSRSEMNVSTLELGDSALYLCASKAEGFEGETQYFGPGTRLLVL.

The chain uses TRBV9 and TRBJ1-2; 8 nucleotides agree with TRBD1. V was clipped by 4 bases and J by 4 bases; unmatched bases: 6. Germline V lookup: CDR1 SGDLS, CDR2 YYNGEE. This CDR3 is built from 14 residues. The CDR3 reads CASSSSTGAYGYTF. The CDR3 region has the DNA TGTGCCAGCAGCTCATCGACAGGGGCCTATGGCTACACCTTC.

The chain links TRBV9 to TRBJ2-2; no firm D call. CDR1 and CDR2 from the germline V gene are SGDLS and YYNGEE. The CDR3 has 12 amino acids. V was clipped by 0 bases and J by 9 bases, with 6 bases between them. The CDR3 DNA sequence: TGTGCCAGCAGCGTAGAGGGTTGGGAGCTGTTTTTT. Translated: CASSVEGWELFF.

The table lists this clone with a few counts. The chain carries TRBV2 and TRBJ1-2; D might be TRBD1 (5 bases). This CDR3 has 13 amino acids. V dropped 11 bases and J dropped 8 bases, with 21 bases sitting between them. CDR1 SNHLY and CDR2 FYNNEI come from the germline V gene. The chain's CDR3 is CAGVSPGRGGYTF. The DNA of the CDR3 is TGTGCCGGGGTGTCGCCAGGGCGAGGCGGCTACACCTTC.

The chain uses TRBV13 and TRBJ1-6; the match to TRBD1 covers 7 bases. The germline V gene has CDR1 PRHDT and CDR2 FYEKMQ (reference sequence). This CDR3 is built from 13 residues. Trimming at V came to 6 bases and at J to 11 bases, leaving 7 bases not matched to a gene. CDR3 DNA: TGTGCCAGCAGGCGAGGGGGCGCGCCACCCCTCCACTTT. Amino acids: CASRRGGAPPLHF.